This T cell receptor beta chain appears in the sequencing data of a study of blood T cell repertoires in COVID-19. Study-wide background: Material from acute and convalescent COVID-19 was sourced from the United States, Italy and Spain. In each case, the material was cDNA or gDNA derived from T cells, B-cell-depleted T cells, or PBMCs.

The CDR3 extends over 14 amino acids. V lost 5 bases to trimming and J lost 7 bases; unmatched junction nucleotides: 5. CDR1 and CDR2 from the germline V gene are SGHAT and FQNNGV. Source study methods: How many nucleated cells were present was estimated from reference gene primer amplification. Data came from immunoSEQ multiplex PCR; TCRdb stores just in-frame clones and leaves some out. The V and J calls and clone size were taken over from that table, and D and trimming were inferred from the DNA. The sample shows approximately 22,000 clones, about 91% of them seen only once. Material: peripheral blood. The rearrangement joins TRBV11-2 to TRBJ2-7, with 13 bases matching TRBD2. This clonotype was obtained from a man between 70 and 80 years old with active COVID-19. The chain's CDR3 is CASSGLAGVYEQYF. The CDR3 nucleotides are TGTGCCAGCAGCGGACTAGCGGGAGTATATGAGCAGTACTTC.